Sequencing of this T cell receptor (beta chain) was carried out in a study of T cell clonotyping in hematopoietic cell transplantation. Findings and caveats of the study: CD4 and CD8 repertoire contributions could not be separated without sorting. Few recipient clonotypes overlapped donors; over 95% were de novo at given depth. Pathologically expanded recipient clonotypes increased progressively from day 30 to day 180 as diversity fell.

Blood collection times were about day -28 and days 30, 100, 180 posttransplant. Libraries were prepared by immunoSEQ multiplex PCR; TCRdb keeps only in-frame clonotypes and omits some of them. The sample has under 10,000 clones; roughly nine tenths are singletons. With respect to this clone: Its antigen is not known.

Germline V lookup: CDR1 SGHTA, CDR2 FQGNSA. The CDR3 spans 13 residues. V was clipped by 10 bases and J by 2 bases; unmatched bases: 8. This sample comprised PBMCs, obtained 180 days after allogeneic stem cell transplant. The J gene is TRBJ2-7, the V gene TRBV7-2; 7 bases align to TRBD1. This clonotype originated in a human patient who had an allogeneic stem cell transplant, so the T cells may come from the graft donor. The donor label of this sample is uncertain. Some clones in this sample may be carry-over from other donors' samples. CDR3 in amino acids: CATQGQGAYEQYF. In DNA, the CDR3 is TGTGCCACCCAGGGTCAGGGGGCCTACGAGCAGTACTTC.